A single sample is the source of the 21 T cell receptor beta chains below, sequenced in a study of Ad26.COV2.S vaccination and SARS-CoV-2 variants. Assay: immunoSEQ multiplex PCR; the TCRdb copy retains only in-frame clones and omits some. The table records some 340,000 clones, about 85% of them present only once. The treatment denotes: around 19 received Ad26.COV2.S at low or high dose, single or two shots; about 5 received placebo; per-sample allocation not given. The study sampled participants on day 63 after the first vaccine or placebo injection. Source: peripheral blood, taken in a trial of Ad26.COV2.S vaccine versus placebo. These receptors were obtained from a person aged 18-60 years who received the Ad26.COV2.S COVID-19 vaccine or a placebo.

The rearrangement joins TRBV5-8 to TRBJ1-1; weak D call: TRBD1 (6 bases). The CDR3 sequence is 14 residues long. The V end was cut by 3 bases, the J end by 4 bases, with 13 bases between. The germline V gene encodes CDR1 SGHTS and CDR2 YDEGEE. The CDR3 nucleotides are TGTGCCAGCAGCTCCCTCAGGGGAAGCACTGAAGCTTTCTTT. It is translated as CASSSLRGSTEAFF.

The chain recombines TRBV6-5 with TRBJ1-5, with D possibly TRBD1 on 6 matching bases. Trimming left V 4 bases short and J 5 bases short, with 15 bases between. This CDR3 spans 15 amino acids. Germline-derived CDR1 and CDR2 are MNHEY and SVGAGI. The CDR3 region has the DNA TGTGCCAGCAGTTTGGGGGGGCAGGCCTATCAGCCCCAGCATTTT. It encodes CASSLGGQAYQPQHF.

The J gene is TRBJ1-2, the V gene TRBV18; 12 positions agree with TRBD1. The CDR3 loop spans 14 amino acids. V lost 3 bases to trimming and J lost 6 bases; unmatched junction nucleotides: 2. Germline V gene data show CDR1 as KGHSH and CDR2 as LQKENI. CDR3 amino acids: CASSPRDRGHGYTF. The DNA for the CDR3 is TGTGCCAGCTCACCCAGGGACAGGGGGCATGGCTACACCTTC. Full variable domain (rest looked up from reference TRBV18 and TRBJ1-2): NAGVMQNPRHLVRRRGQEARLRCSPMKGHSHVYWYRQLPEEGLKFMVYLQKENIIDESGMPKERFSAEFPKEGPSILRIQQVVRGDSAAYFCASSPRDRGHGYTFGSGTRLTVV.

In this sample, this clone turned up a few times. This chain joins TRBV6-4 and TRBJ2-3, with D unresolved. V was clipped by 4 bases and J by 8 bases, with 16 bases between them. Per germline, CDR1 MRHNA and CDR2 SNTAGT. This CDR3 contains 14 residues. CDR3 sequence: CASSVDPFLGTQYF. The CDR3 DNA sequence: TGTGCCAGCAGTGTCGACCCCTTTTTAGGTACGCAGTATTTT.

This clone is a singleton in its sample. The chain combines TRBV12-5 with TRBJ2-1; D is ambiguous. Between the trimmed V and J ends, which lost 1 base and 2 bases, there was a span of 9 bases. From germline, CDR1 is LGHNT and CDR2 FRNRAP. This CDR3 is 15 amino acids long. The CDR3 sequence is CASGLGNPPYNEQFF. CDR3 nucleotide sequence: TGTGCTAGTGGTTTGGGGAATCCCCCCTACAATGAGCAGTTCTTC.

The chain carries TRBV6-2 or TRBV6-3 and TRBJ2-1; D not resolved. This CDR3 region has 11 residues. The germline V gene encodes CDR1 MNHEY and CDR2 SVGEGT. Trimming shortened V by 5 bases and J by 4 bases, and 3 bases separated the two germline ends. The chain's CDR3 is CASSNYNEQFF. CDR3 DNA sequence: TGTGCCAGCAGTAATTACAATGAGCAGTTCTTC.

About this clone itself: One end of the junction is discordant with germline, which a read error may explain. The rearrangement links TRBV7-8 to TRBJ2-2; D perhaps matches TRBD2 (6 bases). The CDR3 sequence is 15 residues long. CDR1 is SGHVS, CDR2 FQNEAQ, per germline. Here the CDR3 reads CASSPRELFSGELFF. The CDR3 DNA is TGTGCCAGCAGCCCCCGGGAGTTATTTTCCGGGGAACTGTTTTTT.

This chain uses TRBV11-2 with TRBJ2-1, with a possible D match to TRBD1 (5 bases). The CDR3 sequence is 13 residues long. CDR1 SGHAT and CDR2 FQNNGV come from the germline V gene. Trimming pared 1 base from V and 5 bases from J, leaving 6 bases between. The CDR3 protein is CASSLGQNNEQFF. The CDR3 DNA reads TGTGCCAGCAGCTTAGGACAGAACAATGAGCAGTTCTTC.

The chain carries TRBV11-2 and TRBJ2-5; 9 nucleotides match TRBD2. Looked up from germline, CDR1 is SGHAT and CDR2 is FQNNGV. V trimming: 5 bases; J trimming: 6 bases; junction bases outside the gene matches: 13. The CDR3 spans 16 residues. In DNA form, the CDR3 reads TGTGCCAGCAGCCCTGGGGGACTAGCACTTTGGAAGACCCAGTACTTC. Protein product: CASSPGGLALWKTQYF.

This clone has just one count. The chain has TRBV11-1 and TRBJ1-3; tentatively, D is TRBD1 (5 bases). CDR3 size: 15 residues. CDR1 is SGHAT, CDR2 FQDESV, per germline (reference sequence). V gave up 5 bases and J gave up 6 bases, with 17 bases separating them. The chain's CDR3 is CASSRIQGLENTIYF. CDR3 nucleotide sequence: TGTGCCAGCAGCCGTATCCAGGGCCTCGAAAACACCATATATTTT.

For the CDR3, the DNA is TGTGCCAGCAGTCAACAGGGGGTGGGAGAGACCCAGTACTTC. This translates into CASSQQGVGETQYF. V and J are TRBV28 and TRBJ2-5; 8 bases are a match to TRBD1. CDR3 length: 14 residues. Trimming at V came to 5 bases and at J to 4 bases, leaving 6 bases not matched to a gene. In germline, CDR1 is MDHEN, CDR2 SYDVKM.

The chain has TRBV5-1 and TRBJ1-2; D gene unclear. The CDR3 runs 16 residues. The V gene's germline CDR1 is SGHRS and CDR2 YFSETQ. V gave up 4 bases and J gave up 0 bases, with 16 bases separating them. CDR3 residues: CASSGARALSNYGYTF. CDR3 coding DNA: TGCGCCAGCAGCGGCGCCCGGGCTCTTTCTAACTATGGCTACACCTTC.

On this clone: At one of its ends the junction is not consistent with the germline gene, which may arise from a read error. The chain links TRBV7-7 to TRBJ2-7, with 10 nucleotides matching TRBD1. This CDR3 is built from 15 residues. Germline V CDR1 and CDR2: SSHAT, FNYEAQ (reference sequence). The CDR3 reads CASSSRQGAPYEQYF. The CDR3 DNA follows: TGTGCTAGCAGCTCCAGACAGGGGGCCCCCTACGAGCAGTACTTC.

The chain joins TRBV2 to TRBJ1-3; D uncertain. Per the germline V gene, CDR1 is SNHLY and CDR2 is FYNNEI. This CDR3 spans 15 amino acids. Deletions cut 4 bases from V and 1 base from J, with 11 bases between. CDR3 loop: CASSGVEGSGNTIYF. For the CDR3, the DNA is TGTGCCAGCAGTGGGGTGGAAGGGTCTGGAAACACCATATATTTT.

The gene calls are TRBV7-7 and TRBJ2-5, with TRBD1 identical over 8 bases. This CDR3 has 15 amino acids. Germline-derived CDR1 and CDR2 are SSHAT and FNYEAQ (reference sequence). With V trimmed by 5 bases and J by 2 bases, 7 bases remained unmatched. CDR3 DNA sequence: TGTGCCAGCAGCCCAATACAGGGGGTACAAGAGACCCAGTACTTC. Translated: CASSPIQGVQETQYF.

The chain's CDR3 is CASGLGQLTDTQYF. Here the CDR3 DNA reads TGTGCTAGTGGTTTGGGACAGCTCACAGATACGCAGTATTTT. This chain joins TRBV12-5 and TRBJ2-3; TRBD1 is a possible D gene (5 bases). CDR1 LGHNT and CDR2 FRNRAP come from the germline V gene. CDR3 length: 14 residues. The V end was cut by 1 base, the J end by 2 bases, with 7 bases between.

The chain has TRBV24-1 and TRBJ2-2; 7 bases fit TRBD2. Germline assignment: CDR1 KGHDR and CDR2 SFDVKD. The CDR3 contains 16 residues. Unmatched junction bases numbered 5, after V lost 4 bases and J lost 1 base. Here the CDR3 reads CATSEFGGMNTGELFF. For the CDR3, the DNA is TGTGCCACCAGTGAATTCGGGGGGATGAACACCGGGGAGCTGTTTTTT.

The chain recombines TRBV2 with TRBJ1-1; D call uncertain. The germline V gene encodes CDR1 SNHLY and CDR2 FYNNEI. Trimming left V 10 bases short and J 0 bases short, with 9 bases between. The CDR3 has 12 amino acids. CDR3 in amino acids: CATTDLNTEAFF. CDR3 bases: TGTGCCACAACGGACCTGAACACTGAAGCTTTCTTT.

This CDR3 is CASSITGGQGRSYNSPLHF. CDR3 nucleotides: TGTGCCAGTAGTATAACCGGGGGCCAAGGACGGTCCTATAATTCACCCCTCCACTTT. This chain uses TRBV19 with TRBJ1-6, with D perhaps matching TRBD1 (6 bases). This CDR3 comprises 19 residues. From germline, CDR1 is LNHDA and CDR2 SQIVND (reference sequence). Trimming pared 2 bases from V and 1 base from J, leaving 18 bases between.

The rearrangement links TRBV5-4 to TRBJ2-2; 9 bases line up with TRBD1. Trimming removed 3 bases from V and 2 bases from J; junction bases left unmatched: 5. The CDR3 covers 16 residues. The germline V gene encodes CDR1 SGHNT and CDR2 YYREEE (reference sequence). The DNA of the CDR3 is TGTGCCAGCAGCTCGGGACAGGGAACTAACACCGGGGAGCTGTTTTTT. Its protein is CASSSGQGTNTGELFF. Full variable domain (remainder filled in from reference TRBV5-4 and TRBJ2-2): ETGVTQSPTHLIKTRGQQVTLRCSSQSGHNTVSWYQQALGQGPQFIFQYYREEENGRGNFPPRFSGLQFPNYSSELNVNALELDDSALYLCASSSGQGTNTGELFFGEGSRLTVL.

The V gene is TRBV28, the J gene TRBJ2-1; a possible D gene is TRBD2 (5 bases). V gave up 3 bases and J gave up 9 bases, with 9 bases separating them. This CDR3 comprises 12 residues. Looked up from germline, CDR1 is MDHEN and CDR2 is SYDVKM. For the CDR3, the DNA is TGTGCCAGCAGTTTGAGGGTAGGTGAGCAGTTCTTC. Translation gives CASSLRVGEQFF.